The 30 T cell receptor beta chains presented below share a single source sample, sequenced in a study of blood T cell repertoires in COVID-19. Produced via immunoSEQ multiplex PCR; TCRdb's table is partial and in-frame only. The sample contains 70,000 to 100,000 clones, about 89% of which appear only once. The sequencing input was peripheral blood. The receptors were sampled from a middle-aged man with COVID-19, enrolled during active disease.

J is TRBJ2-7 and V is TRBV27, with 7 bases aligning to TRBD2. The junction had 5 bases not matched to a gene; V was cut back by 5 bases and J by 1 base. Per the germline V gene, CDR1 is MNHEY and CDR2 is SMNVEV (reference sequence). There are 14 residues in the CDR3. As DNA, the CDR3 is TGTGCCAGCAGTGGGGGGGGGTCTTCCTACGAGCAGTACTTC. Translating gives CASSGGGSSYEQYF.

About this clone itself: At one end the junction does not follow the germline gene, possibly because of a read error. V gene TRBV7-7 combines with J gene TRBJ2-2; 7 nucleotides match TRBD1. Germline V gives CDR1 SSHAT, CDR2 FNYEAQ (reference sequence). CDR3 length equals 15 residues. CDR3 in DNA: TGTGCTAGCAGCCCCGCAGGGGGAGCGGCCGGGGAGCTGTTTTTT. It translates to CASSPAGGAAGELFF.

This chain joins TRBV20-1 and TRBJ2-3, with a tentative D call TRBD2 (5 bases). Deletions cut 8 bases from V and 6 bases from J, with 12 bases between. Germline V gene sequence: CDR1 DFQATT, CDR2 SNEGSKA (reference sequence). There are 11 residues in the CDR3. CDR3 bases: TGCAGTTTGCTCAGAGGGGATACGCAGTATTTT. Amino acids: CSLLRGDTQYF.

The CDR3 DNA follows: TGTGCCAGCAGCTCGGAGGGAGGGCTTGGCACTGAAGCTTTCTTT. It encodes CASSSEGGLGTEAFF. V gene TRBV5-5 combines with J gene TRBJ1-1; D is undetermined. Trimming pared 3 bases from V and 4 bases from J, leaving 16 bases between. Germline assignment: CDR1 SGHKS and CDR2 YYEKEE (reference sequence). This CDR3 contains 15 residues.

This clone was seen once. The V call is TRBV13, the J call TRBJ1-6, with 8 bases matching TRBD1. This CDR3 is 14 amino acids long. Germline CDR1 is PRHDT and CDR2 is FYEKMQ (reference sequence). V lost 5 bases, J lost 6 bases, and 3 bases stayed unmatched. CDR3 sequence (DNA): TGTGCCAGCAGCCTACAGGGGGGTAATTCACCCCTCCACTTT. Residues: CASSLQGGNSPLHF. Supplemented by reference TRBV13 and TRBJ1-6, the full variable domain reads AAGVIQSPRHLIKEKRETATLKCYPIPRHDTVYWYQQGPGQDPQFLISFYEKMQSDKGSIPDRFSAQQFSDYHSELNMSSLELGDSALYFCASSLQGGNSPLHFGNGTRLTVT.

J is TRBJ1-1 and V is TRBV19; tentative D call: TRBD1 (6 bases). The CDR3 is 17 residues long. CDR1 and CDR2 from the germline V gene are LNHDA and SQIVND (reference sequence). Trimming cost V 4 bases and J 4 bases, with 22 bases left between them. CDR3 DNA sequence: TGTGCCAGTAGTACGCCCCGGAGCAGGGGAAGCTCCACTGAAGCTTTCTTT. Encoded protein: CASSTPRSRGSSTEAFF. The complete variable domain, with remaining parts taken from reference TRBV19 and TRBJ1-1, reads DGGITQSPKYLFRKEGQNVTLSCEQNLNHDAMYWYRQDPGQGLRLIYYSQIVNDFQKGDIAEGYSVSREKKESFPLTVTSAQKNPTAFYLCASSTPRSRGSSTEAFFGQGTRLTVV.

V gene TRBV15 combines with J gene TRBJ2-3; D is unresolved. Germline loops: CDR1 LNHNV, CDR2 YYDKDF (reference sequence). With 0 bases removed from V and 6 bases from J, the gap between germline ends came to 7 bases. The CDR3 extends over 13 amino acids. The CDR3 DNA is TGTGCCACCAGCAGAGATCGGGTGGATACGCAGTATTTT. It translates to CATSRDRVDTQYF.

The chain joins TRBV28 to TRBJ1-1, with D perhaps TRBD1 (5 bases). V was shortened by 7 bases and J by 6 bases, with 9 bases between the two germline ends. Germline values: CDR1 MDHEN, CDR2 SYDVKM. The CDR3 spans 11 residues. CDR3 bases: TGTGCCAGCATGACAGCCTCTGAAGCTTTCTTT. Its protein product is CASMTASEAFF. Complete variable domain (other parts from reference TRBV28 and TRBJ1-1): DVKVTQSSRYLVKRTGEKVFLECVQDMDHENMFWYRQDPGLGLRLIYFSYDVKMKEKGDIPEGYSVSREKKERFSLILESASTNQTSMYLCASMTASEAFFGQGTRLTVV.

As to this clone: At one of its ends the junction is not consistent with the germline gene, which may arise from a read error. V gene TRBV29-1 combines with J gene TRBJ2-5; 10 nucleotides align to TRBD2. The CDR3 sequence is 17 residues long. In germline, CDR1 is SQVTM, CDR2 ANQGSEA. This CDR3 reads CSVKDRTSGTYMETQYF. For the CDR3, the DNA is TGCAGCGTTAAAGACCGAACTAGCGGGACCTACATGGAGACCCAGTACTTC. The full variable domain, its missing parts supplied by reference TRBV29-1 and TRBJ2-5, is SAVISQKPSRDICQRGTSLTIQCQVDSQVTMMFWYRQQPGQSLTLIATANQGSEATYESGFVIDKFPISRPNLTFSTLTVSNMSPEDSSIYLCSVKDRTSGTYMETQYFGPGTRLLVL.

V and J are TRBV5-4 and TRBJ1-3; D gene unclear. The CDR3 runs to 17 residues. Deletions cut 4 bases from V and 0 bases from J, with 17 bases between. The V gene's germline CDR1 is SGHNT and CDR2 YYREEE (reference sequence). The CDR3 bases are TGTGCCAGCAGCCCGTGGCGCGGCACCATCTCTGGAAACACCATATATTTT. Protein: CASSPWRGTISGNTIYF.

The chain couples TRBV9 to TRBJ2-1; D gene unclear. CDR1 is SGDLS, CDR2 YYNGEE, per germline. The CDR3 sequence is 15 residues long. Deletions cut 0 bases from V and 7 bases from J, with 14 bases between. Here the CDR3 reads CASSVGGSPVNEQFF. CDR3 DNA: TGTGCCAGCAGCGTAGGTGGTAGCCCGGTGAATGAGCAGTTCTTC.

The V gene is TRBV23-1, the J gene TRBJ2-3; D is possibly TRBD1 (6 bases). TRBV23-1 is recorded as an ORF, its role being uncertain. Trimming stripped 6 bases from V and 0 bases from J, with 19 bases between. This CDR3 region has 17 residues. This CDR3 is CASRRTGYGNSTDTQYF. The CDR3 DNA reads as TGCGCCAGCAGACGAACAGGGTATGGGAATAGCACAGATACGCAGTATTTT.

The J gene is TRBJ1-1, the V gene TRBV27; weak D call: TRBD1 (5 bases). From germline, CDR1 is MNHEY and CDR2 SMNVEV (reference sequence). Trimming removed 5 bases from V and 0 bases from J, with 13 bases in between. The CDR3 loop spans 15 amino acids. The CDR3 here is CASSVKGYMNTEAFF. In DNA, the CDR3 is TGTGCCAGCAGTGTCAAGGGGTACATGAACACTGAAGCTTTCTTT.

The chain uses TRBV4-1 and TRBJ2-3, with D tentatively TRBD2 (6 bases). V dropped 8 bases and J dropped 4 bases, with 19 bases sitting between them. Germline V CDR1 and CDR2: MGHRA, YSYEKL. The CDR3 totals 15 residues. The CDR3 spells CASAWTLALADTQYF. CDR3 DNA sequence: TGCGCCAGCGCGTGGACACTAGCACTGGCAGATACGCAGTATTTT.

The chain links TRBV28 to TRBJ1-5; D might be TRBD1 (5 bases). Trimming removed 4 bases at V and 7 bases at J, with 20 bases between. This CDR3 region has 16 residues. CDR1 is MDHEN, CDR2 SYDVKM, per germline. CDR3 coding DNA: TGTGCCAGCAGTTCCCAGGAGGGTCGGGGGATCCAGCCCCAGCATTTT. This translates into CASSSQEGRGIQPQHF.

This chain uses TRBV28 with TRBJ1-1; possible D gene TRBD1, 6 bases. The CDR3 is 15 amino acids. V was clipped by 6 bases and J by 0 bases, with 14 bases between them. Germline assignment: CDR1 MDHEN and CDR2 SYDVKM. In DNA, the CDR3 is TGTGCCAGCAGCCCCGGACAGCACATGAACACTGAAGCTTTCTTT. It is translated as CASSPGQHMNTEAFF.

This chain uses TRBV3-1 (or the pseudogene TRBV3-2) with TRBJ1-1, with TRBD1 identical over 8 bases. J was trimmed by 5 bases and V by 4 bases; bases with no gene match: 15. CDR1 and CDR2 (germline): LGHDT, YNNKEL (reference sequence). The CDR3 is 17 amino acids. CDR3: CASSPSRLRGRGTEAFF. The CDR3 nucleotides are TGTGCCAGCAGCCCGTCCAGACTCAGGGGGCGGGGAACTGAAGCTTTCTTT.

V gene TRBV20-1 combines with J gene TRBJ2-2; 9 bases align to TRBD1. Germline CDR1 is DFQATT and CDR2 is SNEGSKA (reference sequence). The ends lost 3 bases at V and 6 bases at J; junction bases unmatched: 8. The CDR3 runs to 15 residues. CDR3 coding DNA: TGCAGTGCTAGTTCGAACAGGGGGCTGTCCGGGGAGCTGTTTTTT. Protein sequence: CSASSNRGLSGELFF.

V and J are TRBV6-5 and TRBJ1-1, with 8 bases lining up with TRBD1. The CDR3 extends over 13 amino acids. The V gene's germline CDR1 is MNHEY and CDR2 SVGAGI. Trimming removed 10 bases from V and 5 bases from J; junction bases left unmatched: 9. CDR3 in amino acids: CATGQGSVTEAFF. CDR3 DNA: TGTGCCACCGGACAGGGATCGGTGACTGAAGCTTTCTTT.

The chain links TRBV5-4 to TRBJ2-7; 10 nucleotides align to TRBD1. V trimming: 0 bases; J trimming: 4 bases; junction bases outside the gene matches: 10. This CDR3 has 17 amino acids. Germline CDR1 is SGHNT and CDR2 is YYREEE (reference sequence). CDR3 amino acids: CASSLGGGGQGLYEQYF. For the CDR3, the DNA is TGTGCCAGCAGCTTGGGAGGCGGGGGACAGGGGTTATACGAGCAGTACTTC.

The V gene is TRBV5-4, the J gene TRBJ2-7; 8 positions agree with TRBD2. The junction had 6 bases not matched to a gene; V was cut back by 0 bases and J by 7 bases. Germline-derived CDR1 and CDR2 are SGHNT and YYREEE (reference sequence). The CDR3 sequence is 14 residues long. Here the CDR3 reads CASSLDGGAGEQYF. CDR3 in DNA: TGTGCCAGCAGCTTGGACGGGGGGGCCGGGGAGCAGTACTTC.

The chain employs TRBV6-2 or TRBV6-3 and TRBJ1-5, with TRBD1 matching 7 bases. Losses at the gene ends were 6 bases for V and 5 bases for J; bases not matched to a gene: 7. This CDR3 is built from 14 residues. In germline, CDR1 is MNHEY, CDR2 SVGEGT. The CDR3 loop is CASSLDRVYQPQHF. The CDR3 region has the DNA TGTGCCAGCAGCCTAGACAGGGTCTATCAGCCCCAGCATTTT.

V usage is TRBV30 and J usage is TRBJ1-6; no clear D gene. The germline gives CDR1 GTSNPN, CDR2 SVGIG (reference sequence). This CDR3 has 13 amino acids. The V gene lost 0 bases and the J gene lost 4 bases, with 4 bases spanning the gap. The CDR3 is CAWSVTYNSPLHF. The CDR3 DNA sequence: TGTGCCTGGAGTGTAACTTATAATTCACCCCTCCACTTT.

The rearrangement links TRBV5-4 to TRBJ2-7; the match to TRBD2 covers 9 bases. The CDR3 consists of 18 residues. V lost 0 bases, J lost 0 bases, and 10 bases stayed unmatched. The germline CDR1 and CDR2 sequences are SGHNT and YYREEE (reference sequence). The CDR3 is CASSLGLPSGVTSYEQYF. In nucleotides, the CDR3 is TGTGCCAGCAGCTTGGGACTCCCTAGCGGGGTCACCTCCTACGAGCAGTACTTC.

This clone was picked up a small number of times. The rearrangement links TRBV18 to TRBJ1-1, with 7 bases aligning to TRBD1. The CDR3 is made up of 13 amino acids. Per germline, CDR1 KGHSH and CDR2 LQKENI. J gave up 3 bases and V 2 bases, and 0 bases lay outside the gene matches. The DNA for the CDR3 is TGTGCCAGCTCACCAGGACAGGACACTGAAGCTTTCTTT. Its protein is CASSPGQDTEAFF.

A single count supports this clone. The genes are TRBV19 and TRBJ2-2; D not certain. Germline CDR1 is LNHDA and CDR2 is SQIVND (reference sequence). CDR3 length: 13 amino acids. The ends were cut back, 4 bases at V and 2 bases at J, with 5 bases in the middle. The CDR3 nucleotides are TGTGCCAGTAGTAGACTCAACACCGGGGAGCTGTTTTTT. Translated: CASSRLNTGELFF.

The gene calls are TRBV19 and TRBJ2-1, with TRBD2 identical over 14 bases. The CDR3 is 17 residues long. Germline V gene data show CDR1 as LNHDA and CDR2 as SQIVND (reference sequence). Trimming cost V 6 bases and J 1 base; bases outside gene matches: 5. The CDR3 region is CASSGTSGGPSYNEQFF. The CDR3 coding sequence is TGTGCCAGTAGCGGGACTAGCGGGGGCCCATCCTACAATGAGCAGTTCTTC. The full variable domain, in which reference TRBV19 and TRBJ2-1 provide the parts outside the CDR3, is DGGITQSPKYLFRKEGQNVTLSCEQNLNHDAMYWYRQDPGQGLRLIYYSQIVNDFQKGDIAEGYSVSREKKESFPLTVTSAQKNPTAFYLCASSGTSGGPSYNEQFFGPGTRLTVL.

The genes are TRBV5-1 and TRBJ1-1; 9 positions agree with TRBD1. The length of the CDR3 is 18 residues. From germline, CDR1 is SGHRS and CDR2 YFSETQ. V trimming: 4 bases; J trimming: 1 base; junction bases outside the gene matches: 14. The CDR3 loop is CASSRRDRVHRRNTEAFF. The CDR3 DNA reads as TGCGCCAGCAGCCGAAGGGACAGGGTGCATCGCCGGAACACTGAAGCTTTCTTT.

The CDR3 loop is CASSQDAATYEQYF. The CDR3 DNA is TGTGCCAGCAGCCAAGACGCGGCAACCTACGAGCAGTACTTC. The chain is built from TRBV3-1 (or the pseudogene TRBV3-2) and TRBJ2-7; D uncertain. Trimming pared 0 bases from V and 2 bases from J, leaving 8 bases between. The CDR3 is 14 amino acids. Germline V gene data show CDR1 as LGHDT and CDR2 as YNNKEL (reference sequence).

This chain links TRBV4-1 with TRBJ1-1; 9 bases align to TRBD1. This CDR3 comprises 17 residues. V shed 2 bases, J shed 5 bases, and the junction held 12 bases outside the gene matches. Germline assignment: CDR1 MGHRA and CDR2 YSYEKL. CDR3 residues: CASSQPDRGERGTEAFF. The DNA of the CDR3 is TGCGCCAGCAGCCAACCGGACAGGGGCGAAAGAGGGACTGAAGCTTTCTTT.